This TCR beta chain was observed in a study of blood T cell repertoires in COVID-19. Overall study: Nucleic acid was either cDNA or gDNA, and it came from T cells, B-cell-depleted T cells, or PBMCs.

Enrollees, about 18 to 90 years old, lived in approximately 25 US areas. This clone showed up just once. This CDR3 spans 13 amino acids. Trimming left V 5 bases short and J 4 bases short, with 11 bases between. Germline loops: CDR1 LNHDA, CDR2 SQIVND (reference sequence). In the source study's methods: The assay estimated nucleated cells by amplifying reference gene primers. TCRdb keeps only in-frame clones here, not all; method: immunoSEQ multiplex PCR. That table gives V, J and clone size, and the DNA gave D and trimming. The sample lists 400,000 to 550,000 clones; roughly 87% were seen once. This rearrangement joins TRBV19 to TRBJ1-1; D ambiguous. The sample comprised PBMCs or T cells enriched from blood (not recorded which). This clonotype was sampled from a woman aged 18 to 35 with acute COVID-19. CDR3 coding DNA: TGTGCCAGTAGTGCTGCCACGAGCACTGAAGCTTTCTTT. Protein product: CASSAATSTEAFF.